Below, 10 T cell receptor beta chains from the same sample are listed, as sequenced in a study of shared clonotypes between healthy human individuals. TCRdb's table, derived via immunoSEQ multiplex PCR, lists solely in-frame clones and lacks some. Among approximately 1,500,000 clones listed, roughly 96% were seen once. Sample: naive CD4+ T cells sorted from blood. Specified subset: CD45RA+ positively selected. The source is a man aged 25 to 40 in good health.

V usage is TRBV6-5 and J usage is TRBJ2-1; TRBD2 matches at 13 bases. Per germline, CDR1 MNHEY and CDR2 SVGAGI. V lost 6 bases and J lost 5; bases outside the gene matches: 1. The length of the CDR3 is 14 residues. CDR3 in DNA: TGTGCCAGCAGGACTAGCGGGGGGAACAATGAGCAGTTCTTC. Its translation is CASRTSGGNNEQFF.

For the CDR3, the DNA is TGTGCCAGTAGTGCCGCAGGGGGAACCGGGGCAGGAGCCTACGAGCAGTACTTC. Translating gives CASSAAGGTGAGAYEQYF. The V and J genes are TRBV19 and TRBJ2-7, with 7 bases identical to TRBD1. The junction had 18 bases not matched to a gene; V was cut back by 5 bases and J by 2 bases. Germline loops: CDR1 LNHDA, CDR2 SQIVND (reference sequence). The CDR3 length is 18 residues.

The sample holds one count of this clone. The chain joins TRBV5-5 to TRBJ1-5, with D perhaps matching TRBD1 (5 bases). The CDR3 totals 14 residues. The germline V and J ends were trimmed by 0 bases and 7 bases, with 11 bases remaining between them. From germline, CDR1 is SGHKS and CDR2 YYEKEE (reference sequence). Here the CDR3 DNA reads TGTGCCAGCAGCTTGGCCGGCAGGGCCCAGCCCCAGCATTTT. Amino acid sequence: CASSLAGRAQPQHF.

In the case of this clone: This sample also contains other DNA sequences that code for the same CDR3. V and J are TRBV5-1 and TRBJ2-5; D possibly corresponds to TRBD2 (6 bases). Trimming shortened V by 0 bases and J by 5 bases, and 8 bases separated the two germline ends. The CDR3 has 13 residues. Germline CDR1 reads SGHRS; CDR2 reads YFSETQ. CDR3 protein: CASSLEGRETQYF. CDR3 sequence (DNA): TGCGCCAGCAGCTTGGAGGGGAGGGAGACCCAGTACTTC.

V and J are TRBV28 and TRBJ2-1; TRBD2 matches 12 bases. The CDR3 spans 17 residues. CDR1 is MDHEN and CDR2 is SYDVKM in the germline V gene. With V trimmed by 2 bases and J by 9 bases, 11 bases remained unmatched. CDR3 protein: CASSLPPLAGGPIEQFF. The DNA for the CDR3 is TGTGCCAGCAGTTTACCCCCTCTAGCGGGAGGGCCCATTGAGCAGTTCTTC.

The chain couples TRBV10-2 to TRBJ2-7; 13 bases fit TRBD2. Trimming at V came to 1 base and at J to 3 bases, leaving 3 bases not matched to a gene. The CDR3 has 16 residues. Germline V gives CDR1 WSHSY, CDR2 SAAADI. CDR3 nucleotides: TGCGCCAGCAGTGAGTGGACTAGCGGGGGTGACTACGAGCAGTACTTC. This gives the protein CASSEWTSGGDYEQYF.

Details on this clone: Additional DNA sequences in this sample encode the identical CDR3. The rearrangement joins TRBV30 to TRBJ2-7, with D perhaps given as TRBD1 or TRBD2 (5 bases each). CDR3 length: 13 amino acids. Trimming removed 2 bases at V and 0 bases at J, with 8 bases between. The germline V gene has CDR1 GTSNPN and CDR2 SVGIG (reference sequence). The CDR3 sequence: CAWSRDVSYEQYF. CDR3 nucleotides: TGTGCCTGGAGTCGGGACGTCTCCTACGAGCAGTACTTC.

The V gene is TRBV2, the J gene TRBJ2-7, with TRBD1 matching 7 bases. V shed 7 bases, J shed 2 bases, and the junction held 5 bases outside the gene matches. Germline V gene lookup returns CDR1 SNHLY and CDR2 FYNNEI. The CDR3 sequence is 13 residues long. CDR3 sequence (DNA): TGTGCCAGCACCACAGGGGTAACCTACGAGCAGTACTTC. This codes for CASTTGVTYEQYF.

Points on this clone: The same CDR3 can be traced to other DNA sequences in this sample. The chain combines TRBV7-9 with TRBJ1-5; no firm D call. CDR3 size: 13 residues. V shed 3 bases and J shed 0 bases, with 3 bases lying between them. Per the germline V gene, CDR1 is SEHNR and CDR2 is FQNEAQ (reference sequence). CDR3 residues: CASSLTSNQPQHF. In DNA form, the CDR3 reads TGTGCCAGCAGCTTGACTAGCAATCAGCCCCAGCATTTT.

This chain links TRBV19 with TRBJ2-1; TRBD2 agrees at 10 bases. The CDR3 loop spans 15 amino acids. After removal of 3 bases from V and 4 bases from J, the junction contained 3 bases not matched to a gene. Germline V CDR1 and CDR2: LNHDA, SQIVND (reference sequence). CDR3 in amino acids: CASSIEAGGYNEQFF. CDR3 DNA sequence: TGTGCCAGTAGTATTGAAGCGGGAGGGTACAATGAGCAGTTCTTC.